These 10 T cell receptor beta chains originate from one sample sequenced in a study of cytomegalovirus exposure and HLA in healthy donors. PCR involved 60 Vbeta and 13 Jbeta primers. TCRdb's copy holds only in-frame clones and misses some; the assay was immunoSEQ multiplex PCR. This sample has tens of thousands of clones, with roughly 73% found just once. The sample consisted of PBMCs. The receptors come from a male donor in good health and CMV-seropositive.

The rearrangement joins TRBV5-1 to TRBJ2-5; a possible D gene is TRBD2 (5 bases). With 10 bases removed from V and 1 base from J, the gap between germline ends came to 17 bases. This CDR3 region has 14 residues. Germline CDR1 SGHRS, CDR2 YFSETQ. The CDR3 loop is CASQLTGTQETQYF. The DNA of the CDR3 is TGCGCCTCTCAGCTTACGGGAACCCAAGAGACCCAGTACTTC. The full variable domain, its missing parts supplied by reference TRBV5-1 and TRBJ2-5, is KAGVTQTPRYLIKTRGQQVTLSCSPISGHRSVSWYQQTPGQGLQFLFEYFSETQRNKGNFPGRFSGRQFSNSRSEMNVSTLELGDSALYLCASQLTGTQETQYFGPGTRLLVL.

V and J are TRBV5-6 and TRBJ1-5; 7 positions match TRBD1. The CDR3 has 15 amino acids. Germline CDR1 is SGHDT and CDR2 is YYEEEE. V was clipped by 0 bases and J by 5 bases; unmatched bases: 5. The CDR3 loop is CASSLGRGSDQPQHF. CDR3 DNA sequence: TGTGCCAGCAGCTTGGGCAGGGGGAGTGATCAGCCCCAGCATTTT.

The table lists this clone with a few counts. The chain recombines TRBV6-6 with TRBJ1-1; D is undetermined. The CDR3 extends over 12 amino acids. Trimming removed 7 bases at V and 5 bases at J, with 11 bases between. Per germline, CDR1 MNHNY and CDR2 SVGAGI (reference sequence). CDR3 coding DNA: TGTGCCAGCAACTTCGCCGATACTGAAGCTTTCTTT. Translated, it gives CASNFADTEAFF.

The chain uses TRBV5-8 and TRBJ1-2, with a tentative D call TRBD1 (5 bases). This CDR3 contains 14 residues. Germline loops: CDR1 SGHTS, CDR2 YDEGEE. V dropped 7 bases and J dropped 1 base, with 14 bases sitting between them. CDR3 coding DNA: TGTGCCAGCTCGGGGGTTGGACGTAACTATGGCTACACCTTC. This encodes CASSGVGRNYGYTF.

This clone showed up just a few times. This chain links TRBV30 with TRBJ2-5, with 7 bases fitting TRBD1. The CDR3 length is 14 residues. Germline CDR1 and CDR2: GTSNPN and SVGIG (reference sequence). The trim removed 3 bases at V and 0 bases at J, leaving 4 bases unmatched. The CDR3 is CAWRQGQYQETQYF. Written as DNA, the CDR3 is TGTGCCTGGAGGCAGGGACAGTACCAAGAGACCCAGTACTTC. Drawing the rest from reference TRBV30 and TRBJ2-5, the complete variable domain is SQTIHQWPATLVQPVGSPLSLECTVEGTSNPNLYWYRQAAGRGLQLLFYSVGIGQISSEVPQNLSASRPQDRQFILSSKKLLLSDSGFYLCAWRQGQYQETQYFGPGTRLLVL.

This clone was observed a few times. The chain joins TRBV6-1 to TRBJ1-4; D remains ambiguous. Trimming cost V 4 bases and J 0 bases, with 9 bases left between them. This CDR3 is built from 15 residues. Germline-derived CDR1 and CDR2 are MNHNS and SASEGT. The CDR3 loop is CASSAQIATNEKLFF. CDR3 nucleotides: TGTGCCAGCAGTGCCCAGATTGCAACTAATGAAAAACTGTTTTTT.

The rearrangement links TRBV19 to TRBJ2-2; no definite D call. This CDR3 comprises 15 residues. Germline assignment: CDR1 LNHDA and CDR2 SQIVND (reference sequence). The V and J ends lost 6 bases and 2 bases respectively, with 13 bases between them. CDR3 sequence reads: CASSPTGVNTGELFF. For the CDR3, the DNA is TGTGCCAGTAGCCCGACTGGCGTAAACACCGGGGAGCTGTTTTTT.

The rearrangement uses TRBV5-1 and TRBJ1-2; D is ambiguous. Trimming shortened V by 2 bases and J by 4 bases, and 15 bases separated the two germline ends. In germline, CDR1 is SGHRS, CDR2 YFSETQ. There are 15 residues in the CDR3. CDR3 nucleotides: TGCGCCAGCAGCTTCCTGGCCGGGGTACCCTATGGCTACACCTTC. Translated: CASSFLAGVPYGYTF.

The rearrangement joins TRBV7-2 to TRBJ2-2; tentatively, D is TRBD1 (6 bases). V gave up 5 bases and J gave up 4 bases, with 14 bases separating them. Germline lookup yields CDR1 SGHTA and CDR2 FQGNSA. CDR3 length equals 15 residues. CDR3 protein: CASSPAGAGTGELFF. DNA for the CDR3: TGTGCCAGCAGCCCGGCAGGGGCAGGCACCGGGGAGCTGTTTTTT.

This clone was seen only a few times. CDR3 DNA sequence: TGTGCCAGCAGCACGGAAATAGGGGGCGGGTCACCCCTCCACTTT. Its translation is CASSTEIGGGSPLHF. The rearrangement joins TRBV5-6 to TRBJ1-6; 7 positions match TRBD1. Germline V gene sequence: CDR1 SGHDT, CDR2 YYEEEE. Trimming at V came to 4 bases and at J to 10 bases, leaving 11 bases not matched to a gene. The CDR3 runs 15 residues.